The T cell receptor (beta chain) under discussion was sequenced for a study of cytomegalovirus exposure and HLA in healthy donors. Findings and limits, study-wide: It was reported in a later analysis that an Asian-associated ancestry cluster showed fewer N-insertions than the roughly 620-donor mean. Some TCR beta chains (roughly 160 of them) were listed as cytomegalovirus-associated. 87-base-pair reads could not separate some V segments, including TRBV6-2 and TRBV6-3.

Primers for the PCR totalled 60 Vbeta and 13 Jbeta. Assay used: immunoSEQ multiplex PCR; TCRdb lists only in-frame clones, some missing. Listed are about 150,000 clones; under 2.5% falls within the top ten. On this clone itself: As yet, its antigen is unknown.

V trimming: 3 bases; J trimming: 6 bases; junction bases outside the gene matches: 1. Germline loops: CDR1 MGHRA, CDR2 YSYEKL. The CDR3 covers 13 residues. The chain joins TRBV4-1 to TRBJ1-2, with 10 positions matching TRBD1. The sequence was obtained from a man aged 25 to 40 in good health and CMV-seronegative. The specimen sequenced was PBMCs. Here the CDR3 reads CASSQGTGDGYTF. The DNA of the CDR3 is TGCGCCAGCAGCCAGGGGACAGGGGATGGCTACACCTTC.